The 20 T cell receptor beta chains below come from one sample, sequenced in a study of cytomegalovirus exposure and HLA in healthy donors. Primers for the PCR totalled 60 Vbeta and 13 Jbeta. TCRdb's copy holds only in-frame clones and misses some; the assay was immunoSEQ multiplex PCR. The top ten hold more than 10% of the sample, which has about 150,000 clones, around three quarters seen once. Sequencing was done on a sample of PBMCs. The receptors derive from a man aged 40-49 years in good health and CMV-seropositive.

CDR3 residues: CASSEGDRNQPQHF. CDR3 sequence (DNA): TGTGCCAGCAGTGAGGGGGACAGGAATCAGCCCCAGCATTTT. The rearrangement joins TRBV2 to TRBJ1-5, with 8 positions matching TRBD1. Germline assignment: CDR1 SNHLY and CDR2 FYNNEI. V shed 3 bases and J 4 bases; nucleotides not matched to a gene: 2. The CDR3 is 14 amino acids.

The rearrangement links TRBV29-1 to TRBJ1-2; 7 bases are shared with TRBD1. Per the germline V gene, CDR1 is SQVTM and CDR2 is ANQGSEA. V was pared by 4 bases and J by 5 bases, with 4 bases of the junction left unmatched. This CDR3 has 12 residues. The CDR3 DNA follows: TGCAGCGTTGGAACAGGGGATTATGGCTACACCTTC. It translates to CSVGTGDYGYTF.

V gene TRBV14 combines with J gene TRBJ2-1; 12 nucleotides match TRBD2. The J segment lost 7 bases and the V segment lost 4 bases, leaving 5 bases of the junction unmatched. This CDR3 has 15 residues. Germline lookup yields CDR1 SGHDN and CDR2 FVKESK. CDR3 amino acids: CASSRLAGEENEQFF. The CDR3 DNA follows: TGTGCCAGCAGCCGACTAGCGGGAGAGGAGAATGAGCAGTTCTTC.

The genes are TRBV29-1 and TRBJ1-1; D might be TRBD1 (6 bases). Looked up from germline, CDR1 is SQVTM and CDR2 is ANQGSEA. Trimming took 6 bases from V and 5 from J, leaving 16 bases between them. CDR3 length equals 13 residues. This chain's CDR3 is CSVIQGGTTEAFF. The DNA of the CDR3 is TGCAGCGTGATACAGGGAGGGACAACTGAAGCTTTCTTT.

This clone was counted a few times. This chain connects TRBV14 to TRBJ2-7; TRBD2 matches at 8 bases. The CDR3 totals 15 residues. Germline CDR1 is SGHDN and CDR2 is FVKESK. V was pared by 2 bases and J by 6 bases, with 9 bases of the junction left unmatched. CDR3 loop: CASSQPGGPSREQYF. The DNA of the CDR3 is TGTGCCAGCAGCCAACCGGGAGGGCCCTCCCGCGAGCAGTACTTC.

The gene calls are TRBV30 and TRBJ1-1; tentatively, D is TRBD1 (5 bases). Trimming stripped 2 bases from V and 4 bases from J, with 11 bases between. Germline V gene sequence: CDR1 GTSNPN, CDR2 SVGIG (reference sequence). CDR3 size: 13 residues. CDR3 coding DNA: TGTGCCTGGAGTTCGCAGGGAAGCACTGAAGCTTTCTTT. Translation gives CAWSSQGSTEAFF.

The chain joins TRBV7-8 to TRBJ2-7; 8 bases agree with TRBD1. Germline-derived CDR1 and CDR2 are SGHVS and FQNEAQ. This CDR3 has 15 residues. J gave up 7 bases and V 2 bases, and 10 bases lay outside the gene matches. CDR3 in amino acids: CASSLLGQGAGEQYF. CDR3 DNA: TGTGCCAGCAGCTTACTAGGACAGGGCGCGGGGGAGCAGTACTTC. Variable domain in full (rest from reference TRBV7-8 and TRBJ2-7): GAGVSQSPRYKVAKRGQDVALRCDPISGHVSLFWYQQALGQGPEFLTYFQNEAQLDKSGLPSDRFFAERPEGSVSTLKIQRTQQEDSAVYLCASSLLGQGAGEQYFGPGTRLTVT.

Turning to this clone: An end of the junction differs from the germline gene, which may be a read error. The chain combines TRBV7-9 with TRBJ2-5; no reliable D call. The germline V gene encodes CDR1 SEHNR and CDR2 FQNEAQ (reference sequence). The CDR3 contains 9 residues. CDR3 nucleotide sequence: TGTGCCAGCAGCTTACGTGCAGACTTC. This gives the protein CASSLRADF.

The rearrangement links TRBV19 to TRBJ2-7; 8 nucleotides align to TRBD2. The CDR3 sequence is 16 residues long. Germline lookup yields CDR1 LNHDA and CDR2 SQIVND (reference sequence). Trimming cost V 0 bases and J 3 bases; bases outside gene matches: 7. The CDR3 DNA sequence: TGTGCCAGTAGTATAGATCATGGTAGCGGGAACTACGAGCAGTACTTC. It codes for CASSIDHGSGNYEQYF.

The V gene is TRBV27, the J gene TRBJ1-2, with unresolved D. The CDR3 length is 14 residues. V lost 3 bases and J lost 2, with 10 bases in between. CDR1 and CDR2 from the germline V gene are MNHEY and SMNVEV (reference sequence). The CDR3 nucleotides are TGTGCCAGCAGTTTGACGACGCGGAACTATGGCTACACCTTC. Translation gives CASSLTTRNYGYTF.

Here the CDR3 reads CASSPPPSGYEQYF. In DNA form, the CDR3 reads TGTGCCAGCAGCCCACCCCCTAGCGGCTACGAGCAGTACTTC. The chain links TRBV7-2 to TRBJ2-7; 7 bases map to TRBD2. The CDR3 covers 14 residues. Germline loops: CDR1 SGHTA, CDR2 FQGNSA. V gave up 5 bases and J gave up 3 bases; unmatched junction bases: 7.

There are a few counts of this clone. The J gene is TRBJ1-5, the V gene TRBV6-1; the D gene is possibly TRBD1 (5 bases). Looked up from germline, CDR1 is MNHNS and CDR2 is SASEGT. Trimming left V 4 bases short and J 1 base short, with 11 bases between. The CDR3 sequence is 15 residues long. The CDR3 loop is CASSGQGFSNQPQHF. As DNA, the CDR3 is TGTGCCAGCAGTGGGCAGGGTTTCAGCAATCAGCCCCAGCATTTT.

CDR3 protein: CASSLRSSTSGSPYEQYF. CDR3 bases: TGTGCCAGCAGCCTTCGTTCCTCGACTAGCGGGAGCCCCTACGAGCAGTACTTC. V usage is TRBV4-2 and J usage is TRBJ2-5; TRBD2 matches at 12 bases. The last part of the DNA fits TRBJ2-7 better; the J call may be wrong. This CDR3 has 18 residues. Germline V CDR1 and CDR2: LGHNA, YNFKEQ.

The V call is TRBV5-1, the J call TRBJ1-4; the match to TRBD1 covers 7 bases. From germline, CDR1 is SGHRS and CDR2 YFSETQ. J was trimmed by 3 bases and V by 2 bases; bases with no gene match: 10. The CDR3 has 17 residues. Here the CDR3 reads CASSLTGTEGANEKLFF. The CDR3 DNA follows: TGCGCCAGCAGCTTAACCGGGACAGAAGGCGCTAATGAAAAACTGTTTTTT.

This clone was found a few times. The gene calls are TRBV14 and TRBJ2-3; TRBD1 is a possible D gene (5 bases). Germline CDR1 and CDR2: SGHDN and FVKESK. Trimming pared 4 bases from V and 7 bases from J, leaving 21 bases between. The length of the CDR3 is 16 residues. The CDR3 sequence: CASSPGHDVIKYTQYF. The CDR3 DNA is TGTGCCAGCAGCCCAGGACACGACGTTATAAAATATACGCAGTATTTT.

The table lists this clone with a few counts. The chain combines TRBV5-1 with TRBJ2-2; D gene ambiguous. The CDR3 has 12 amino acids. Germline values: CDR1 SGHRS, CDR2 YFSETQ. In DNA, the CDR3 is TGCTTCCGGGTGGGGAACACCGGGGAGCTGTTTTTT. Its protein is CFRVGNTGELFF. The entire variable domain, with the rest obtained from reference TRBV5-1 and TRBJ2-2, is as follows: KAGVTQTPRYLIKTRGQQVTLSCSPISGHRSVSWYQQTPGQGLQFLFEYFSETQRNKGNFPGRFSGRQFSNSRSEMNVSTLELGDSALYLCFRVGNTGELFFGEGSRLTVL.

Worth noting for this clone: Other nucleotide sequences from this sample produce the same CDR3. CDR3 in DNA: TGTGCCAGCAGTGAACGGGGAGGGTTACTCTCCTCTGGAAACACCATATATTTT. This encodes CASSERGGLLSSGNTIYF. The chain couples TRBV6-1 to TRBJ1-3, with unresolved D. Germline CDR1 reads MNHNS; CDR2 reads SASEGT. CDR3 size: 18 residues. V gave up 2 bases and J gave up 0 bases, with 17 bases separating them.

The chain joins TRBV5-4 to TRBJ2-7; the D gene is possibly TRBD2 (6 bases). The CDR3 length is 15 residues. Germline V gene sequence: CDR1 SGHNT, CDR2 YYREEE (reference sequence). The germline V and J ends were trimmed by 3 bases and 0 bases, with 13 bases remaining between them. The CDR3 sequence is CASSSGTRTSYEQYF. The DNA of the CDR3 is TGTGCCAGCAGCTCCGGGACTCGGACCTCCTACGAGCAGTACTTC.

The V gene is TRBV5-5, the J gene TRBJ2-1; 7 positions agree with TRBD1. Trimming removed 4 bases from V and 2 bases from J; junction bases left unmatched: 6. Germline loops: CDR1 SGHKS, CDR2 YYEKEE (reference sequence). The CDR3 extends over 15 amino acids. The CDR3 region is CASSPQGKAYNEQFF. CDR3 coding DNA: TGTGCCAGCAGCCCACAGGGGAAGGCCTACAATGAGCAGTTCTTC.

V usage is TRBV28 and J usage is TRBJ1-5; D possibly corresponds to TRBD1 (6 bases). Germline assignment: CDR1 MDHEN and CDR2 SYDVKM. Trimming removed 3 bases from V and 4 bases from J, with 22 bases in between. This CDR3 is built from 18 residues. The CDR3 DNA is TGTGCCAGCAGTTTTTATTCGGGTCGGGGGGGCGGTAATCAGCCCCAGCATTTT. This codes for CASSFYSGRGGGNQPQHF.